These 26 T cell receptor beta chains share one sample of origin, sequenced in a study of T cell repertoires in cytomegalovirus infection. TCRdb re-derived calls from the reads in MiXCR, one entry per CDR3 protein. The profile covers some 130,000 distinct CDR3 sequences, with 25% to 35% appearing a single time and roughly 50% taken by the ten largest. Their target antigens are unknown. The specimen was CD8+ T cells from cultured PBMCs, collected from culture after CMV antigen stimulation. The receptor set was obtained from a human donor in good health (CMV status not recorded). Some clones in this sample may be carry-over from other donors' samples.

A few counts support this clonotype. The V and J genes are TRBV27 and TRBJ2-7; D perhaps matches TRBD1 (5 bases). This CDR3 contains 14 residues. Germline V gives CDR1 MNHEY, CDR2 SMNVEV (reference sequence). The V gene lost 5 bases and the J gene lost 1 base, with 12 bases spanning the gap. The CDR3 DNA reads as TGTGCCAGCAGTACCCGGCAGGGTTCCTACGAGCAGTACTTC. This encodes CASSTRQGSYEQYF.

The chain recombines TRBV27 with TRBJ2-1; no reliable D call. Germline assignment: CDR1 MNHEY and CDR2 SMNVEV (reference sequence). V lost 3 bases, J lost 6 bases, and 9 bases lay in between. CDR3 length: 13 amino acids. The CDR3 here is CASSLGWINEQFF. CDR3 nucleotides: TGTGCCAGCAGTTTGGGTTGGATCAATGAGCAGTTCTTC.

The chain joins TRBV7-6 to TRBJ2-5; 10 bases are a match to TRBD2. This CDR3 is 15 amino acids long. Germline values: CDR1 SGHVS, CDR2 FNYEAQ. Losses at the gene ends were 8 bases for V and 5 bases for J; bases not matched to a gene: 11. CDR3 in amino acids: CASSLAGGPGETQYF. The CDR3 coding sequence is TGTGCCAGCTCCTTAGCGGGGGGCCCTGGGGAGACCCAGTACTTC.

The genes are TRBV2 and TRBJ2-3, with 12 nucleotides matching TRBD2. The CDR3 runs to 16 residues. Germline CDR1 SNHLY, CDR2 FYNNEI. Unmatched junction bases numbered 4, after V lost 3 bases and J lost 3 bases. CDR3 amino acids: CASSDPGTSGTDTQYF. The DNA of the CDR3 is TGTGCCAGCAGTGACCCCGGGACTAGCGGGACAGATACGCAGTATTTT.

The rearrangement uses TRBV27 and TRBJ1-2; 7 positions match TRBD1. The V gene's germline CDR1 is MNHEY and CDR2 SMNVEV (reference sequence). Trimming took 5 bases from V and 6 from J; bases not matched to a gene: 12. This CDR3 has 15 residues. The CDR3 here is CASSHVVGGQDGYTF. DNA of the CDR3: TGTGCCAGCAGTCACGTCGTAGGGGGCCAGGATGGCTACACCTTC.

V usage is TRBV28 and J usage is TRBJ1-2; 12 bases are shared with TRBD1. The CDR3 length is 17 residues. V dropped 3 bases and J dropped 3; count of bases not matched to a gene: 8. The germline gives CDR1 MDHEN, CDR2 SYDVKM. Here the CDR3 reads CASSFVIGTGGDYGYTF. In nucleotides, the CDR3 is TGTGCCAGCAGTTTTGTTATCGGGACAGGGGGCGACTATGGCTACACCTTC.

The rearrangement joins TRBV20-1 to TRBJ2-5; TRBD2 agrees at 13 bases. CDR1 DFQATT and CDR2 SNEGSKA come from the germline V gene (reference sequence). The V and J ends lost 5 bases and 3 bases, in that order; junction bases with no gene match: 9. The CDR3 is 16 residues long. CDR3 sequence: CSAHTGLAGVKETQYF. The DNA of the CDR3 is TGCAGTGCTCACACCGGACTAGCGGGGGTGAAAGAGACCCAGTACTTC.

The CDR3 DNA is TGTGCCAGCAGCTCTTCGGGCGCCTACAATGAGCAGTTCTTC. This codes for CASSSSGAYNEQFF. The V and J genes are TRBV7-9 and TRBJ2-1; D is ambiguous. The CDR3 covers 14 residues. Trimming left V 4 bases short and J 2 bases short, with 9 bases between. CDR1 is SEHNR, CDR2 FQNEAQ, per germline (reference sequence).

This clonotype came up many times. V and J are TRBV7-6 and TRBJ1-1, with 7 bases aligning to TRBD1. This CDR3 is built from 14 residues. CDR1 SGHVS and CDR2 FNYEAQ come from the germline V gene. V shed 1 base, J shed 7 bases, and the junction held 6 bases outside the gene matches. The CDR3 coding sequence is TGTGCCAGCAGCTTAGGGGGACAGTGGGATGAAGCTTTCTTT. Protein product: CASSLGGQWDEAFF.

The V gene is TRBV7-6, the J gene TRBJ1-1, with 9 bases identical to TRBD1. This CDR3 is built from 17 residues. The germline CDR1 and CDR2 sequences are SGHVS and FNYEAQ. V trimming: 3 bases; J trimming: 0 bases; junction bases outside the gene matches: 8. In DNA, the CDR3 is TGTGCCAGCAGCTTCGCGGACAGGGGTCCGTTGAACACTGAAGCTTTCTTT. Its translation: CASSFADRGPLNTEAFF.

This clonotype was observed a few times. This chain connects TRBV6-5 to TRBJ2-5; possible D gene TRBD1, 5 bases. CDR1 and CDR2 from the germline V gene are MNHEY and SVGAGI. The germline V and J ends were trimmed by 0 bases and 5 bases, with 10 bases remaining between them. The CDR3 has 14 amino acids. This chain's CDR3 is CASSYSIGAETQYF. For the CDR3, the DNA is TGTGCCAGCAGTTACTCGATAGGGGCTGAGACCCAGTACTTC.

In its sample, this clonotype was seen many times. The chain combines TRBV2 with TRBJ2-7; tentatively, D is TRBD1 or TRBD2 (5 bases each). The CDR3 extends over 11 amino acids. The ends were cut back, 7 bases at V and 6 bases at J, with 10 bases in the middle. Germline V lookup: CDR1 SNHLY, CDR2 FYNNEI. The DNA of the CDR3 is TGTGCCAGCACGCACGGGACCGAGCAGTACTTC. Translating it yields CASTHGTEQYF.

This clonotype was observed a few times. This sequence joins TRBV6-5 and TRBJ1-5; no firm D call. V lost 5 bases and J 7 bases, leaving 12 bases between the germline ends. The CDR3 has 13 amino acids. From germline, CDR1 is MNHEY and CDR2 SVGAGI. The CDR3 reads CASSLFAGQPQHF. Written as DNA, the CDR3 is TGTGCCAGCAGTCTTTTCGCCGGGCAGCCCCAGCATTTT.

The chain links TRBV7-9 to TRBJ1-1; D remains unclear. V lost 3 bases to trimming and J lost 5 bases, with 7 bases between them. From germline, CDR1 is SEHNR and CDR2 FQNEAQ (reference sequence). The CDR3 is 12 amino acids. The CDR3 reads CASSLAITEAFF. For the CDR3, the DNA is TGTGCCAGCAGCTTGGCGATTACTGAAGCTTTCTTT.

This clonotype came up a few times. The rearrangement joins TRBV6-5 to TRBJ2-2; 7 nucleotides line up with TRBD1. V lost 5 bases and J lost 1; bases outside the gene matches: 10. Germline V CDR1 and CDR2: MNHEY, SVGAGI. This CDR3 has 17 residues. The DNA of the CDR3 is TGTGCCAGCAGTCCGAGGACAGGTTACCTGAACACCGGGGAGCTGTTTTTT. It encodes CASSPRTGYLNTGELFF.

In its sample, this clonotype was seen many times. The chain couples TRBV7-6 to TRBJ2-7; D might be TRBD2 (6 bases). Germline assignment: CDR1 SGHVS and CDR2 FNYEAQ. V dropped 1 base and J dropped 5 bases, with 9 bases sitting between them. The CDR3 covers 13 residues. CDR3 loop: CASSLEGGDEQYF. CDR3 DNA: TGTGCCAGCAGCTTAGAAGGAGGGGACGAGCAGTACTTC.

In its sample, this clonotype was seen many times. V gene TRBV18 combines with J gene TRBJ1-1; D unresolved. This CDR3 comprises 15 residues. The germline V and J ends were trimmed by 6 bases and 1 base, with 15 bases remaining between them. Germline V lookup: CDR1 KGHSH, CDR2 LQKENI. The CDR3 DNA sequence: TGTGCCAGCTCTTCTATACGGGCCTCGAACACTGAAGCTTTCTTT. It encodes CASSSIRASNTEAFF.

This clonotype came up a few times. V usage is TRBV28 and J usage is TRBJ1-5; 7 bases line up with TRBD1. The V gene's germline CDR1 is MDHEN and CDR2 SYDVKM. The CDR3 contains 14 residues. Trimming removed 3 bases from V and 3 bases from J; junction bases left unmatched: 2. The chain's CDR3 is CASSLGTVNQPQHF. The CDR3 region has the DNA TGTGCCAGCAGTTTGGGGACAGTCAATCAGCCCCAGCATTTT.

The J gene is TRBJ2-1, the V gene TRBV12-5, with unresolved D. This CDR3 region has 13 residues. Trimming stripped 2 bases from V and 8 bases from J, with 10 bases between. Germline V gene sequence: CDR1 LGHNT, CDR2 FRNRAP. CDR3 nucleotides: TGTGCTAGTGGTTTGAACCCTTTTGATGAGCAGTTCTTC. This codes for CASGLNPFDEQFF.

The chain has TRBV27 and TRBJ2-7; possibly TRBD1 for D (6 bases). Trimming removed 9 bases from V and 1 base from J, with 13 bases in between. There are 13 residues in the CDR3. Germline loops: CDR1 MNHEY, CDR2 SMNVEV (reference sequence). CDR3 bases: TGTGCCAGTGGTTGGGGGCAGTCCTACGAGCAGTACTTC. It translates to CASGWGQSYEQYF.

The chain recombines TRBV27 with TRBJ2-3; D could derive from TRBD1 or TRBD2 (6 bases each). Trimming took off 6 bases at V and 1 base at J, with 17 bases between the two ends. This CDR3 is 16 amino acids long. Germline-derived CDR1 and CDR2 are MNHEY and SMNVEV (reference sequence). The CDR3 coding sequence is TGTGCCAGCAGCCTCGCGGCCGGGGGCGGCACAGATACGCAGTATTTT. This encodes CASSLAAGGGTDTQYF.

This clonotype has a handful of counts. The rearrangement uses TRBV20-1 and TRBJ1-1, with D uncertain. The CDR3 runs to 13 residues. Germline V lookup: CDR1 DFQATT, CDR2 SNEGSKA (reference sequence). Trimming pared 4 bases from V and 1 base from J, leaving 10 bases between. For the CDR3, the DNA is TGCAGTGCTACGAGGCTGGAGAACACTGAAGCTTTCTTT. Its translation: CSATRLENTEAFF.

V gene TRBV27 combines with J gene TRBJ1-5; 10 bases match TRBD1. The CDR3 has 14 amino acids. V lost 3 bases to trimming and J lost 5 bases; unmatched junction nucleotides: 1. In germline, CDR1 is MNHEY, CDR2 SMNVEV (reference sequence). The CDR3 DNA sequence: TGTGCCAGCAGTTTGGGACAGGGGCATCAGCCCCAGCATTTT. Encoded protein: CASSLGQGHQPQHF.

This clonotype was detected many times. J is TRBJ2-5 and V is TRBV7-8; the D gene could be TRBD1 or TRBD2 (5 bases each). The CDR3 extends over 16 amino acids. V was shortened by 5 bases and J by 4 bases, with 20 bases between the two germline ends. Germline V gene sequence: CDR1 SGHVS, CDR2 FQNEAQ. This chain's CDR3 is CASSLRGMGVSETQYF. In DNA form, the CDR3 reads TGTGCCAGCAGCCTGAGAGGGATGGGGGTTTCAGAGACCCAGTACTTC.

This clonotype was observed many times. The rearrangement joins TRBV3-1 to TRBJ2-6; D call uncertain. In germline, CDR1 is LGHDT, CDR2 YNNKEL (reference sequence). V shed 7 bases and J shed 2 bases, with 9 bases lying between them. The CDR3 is 14 residues long. CDR3: CASNQETGANVLTF. The CDR3 DNA reads as TGTGCCAGCAACCAGGAAACTGGGGCCAACGTCCTGACTTTC.

This clonotype was observed at least ten times. The chain uses TRBV7-2 and TRBJ2-7; tentative D call: TRBD1 (5 bases). Trimming removed 3 bases at V and 6 bases at J, with 12 bases between. The CDR3 runs to 13 residues. CDR1 and CDR2 (germline): SGHTA, FQGNSA. The CDR3 region has the DNA TGTGCCAGCAGCTTGATAGGGGCCGGCGAGCAGTACTTC. The encoded protein is CASSLIGAGEQYF.